This TCR beta chain was observed in a study of early T cells in non-severe SARS-CoV-2 infection. Study summary: The study sequenced bulk RNA from unsorted whole blood, with chains unpaired.

This clonotype came up many times. Unique molecular identifiers were attached to individual cDNA molecules. One entry per CDR3 protein results from TCRdb running MiXCR on the 5' RACE reads. The sample holds approximately 77,000 distinct CDR3 sequences; 9.5% to 15% are singletons and the top ten take 3.4%. Germline assignment: CDR1 SQVTM and CDR2 ANQGSEA. The germline V and J ends were trimmed by 1 base and 10 bases, with 8 bases remaining between them. This CDR3 has 11 amino acids. The chain links TRBV29-1 to TRBJ2-1; D unclear. Sequencing was done on a sample of whole blood. This TCR was recovered from an adult who was a healthcare worker with PCR-confirmed SARS-CoV-2 infection or an uninfected control (not recorded which). The DNA for the CDR3 is TGCAGCGTTGAAGTTGTGGAGGAGCAGTTCTTC. Its protein product is CSVEVVEEQFF.